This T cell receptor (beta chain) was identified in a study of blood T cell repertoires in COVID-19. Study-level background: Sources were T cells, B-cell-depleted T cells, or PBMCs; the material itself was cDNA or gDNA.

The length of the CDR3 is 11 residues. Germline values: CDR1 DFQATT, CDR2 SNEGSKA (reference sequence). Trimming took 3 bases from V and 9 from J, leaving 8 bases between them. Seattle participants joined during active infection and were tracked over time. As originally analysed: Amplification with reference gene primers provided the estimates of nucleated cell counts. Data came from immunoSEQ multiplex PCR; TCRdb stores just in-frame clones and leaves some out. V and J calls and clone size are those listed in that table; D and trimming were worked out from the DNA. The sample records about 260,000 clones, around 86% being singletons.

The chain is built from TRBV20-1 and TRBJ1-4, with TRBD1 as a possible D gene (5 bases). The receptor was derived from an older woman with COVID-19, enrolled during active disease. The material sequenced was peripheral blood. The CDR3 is CSARGGKKLFF. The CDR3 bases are TGCAGTGCTAGGGGGGGGAAAAAACTGTTTTTT.